Given below is one T cell receptor (beta chain) in context. Authors' data handling: Using reference gene primer amplification, nucleated cell counts were estimated. Measured with immunoSEQ multiplex PCR; TCRdb has only the in-frame clones, and not every one. The D gene and trimming were derived from the DNA, and the V and J assignments and clone size from that table. In the table there are 200,000 to 300,000 clones, approximately 91% of which are singletons. CDR1 LNHDA and CDR2 SQIVND come from the germline V gene (reference sequence). The CDR3 consists of 15 residues. V lost 7 bases to trimming and J lost 4 bases; unmatched junction nucleotides: 9. The data were taken from a study of blood T cell repertoires in COVID-19.

The sample comprised peripheral blood. The chain is built from TRBV19 and TRBJ2-1, with 8 bases fitting TRBD2. The clonotype comes from a woman aged 30 to 39 with acute or convalescent COVID-19. CDR3 coding DNA: TGTGCCAGTAAGGAAGCGGGAGTACAGTACAATGAGCAGTTCTTC. Its protein is CASKEAGVQYNEQFF.